The sequence of this TCR beta chain was determined in a study of T cells after yellow fever vaccination. TCRdb reprocessed the 5' RACE reads with MiXCR, giving one entry per CDR3 protein. The profile shows 350,000 to 450,000 distinct CDR3 sequences, around 6.5% of them singletons. Germline V lookup: CDR1 MNHEY, CDR2 SMNVEV (reference sequence). CDR3 length: 16 residues. J lost 7 bases, V lost 3 bases, and 14 bases had no gene match. This rearrangement joins TRBV27 to TRBJ1-2, with 7 bases fitting TRBD1. The receptor was derived from a man aged 30 to 39 who received the YFV17D yellow fever vaccine. The starting material was PBMCs, obtained 5 days after the yellow fever booster vaccination. The DNA of the CDR3 is TGTGCCAGCAGTTTCACGAGGGTGGGCAGGGGGACTGGCTACACCTTC. This gives the protein CASSFTRVGRGTGYTF.